The present T cell receptor (beta chain) was sequenced within a study of regulatory T cells in long-lasting Graves disease. With iRepertoire HTBI primers and Arm-PCR of CDR3 regions, TCR beta libraries were built. MiXCR, run by TCRdb on the multiplex PCR reads, gives a single entry per CDR3 protein. The repertoire holds 250,000 or so distinct CDR3 sequences, around 21% seen once, with around 14% in the top ten. Indicated time point: newly diagnosed GD, antithyroid drugs for less than 3 months. Isolated PBMC RNA provided the starting material for the TCR library. CDR1 and CDR2 from the germline V gene are DFQATT and SNEGSKA (reference sequence). J gave up 8 bases and V 3 bases, and 13 bases lay outside the gene matches. The CDR3 has 15 amino acids.

The sequence was obtained from a female donor with Graves disease. The material was peripheral blood mononuclear cells (PBMCs), obtained at new diagnosis, from a patient treated with antithyroid drugs. This rearrangement joins TRBV20-1 to TRBJ2-1, with 7 bases aligning to TRBD2. CDR3 amino acids: CSASQRGGRVYEQFF. The CDR3 DNA reads as TGCAGTGCTAGTCAGCGGGGCGGGAGAGTCTATGAGCAGTTCTTC.